The clone carrying this TCR beta chain was counted a few times. The antigen is not known. The source of the sample is a study of T-cell memory formation after mild COVID-19. TCRdb independently ran MiXCR on the 5' RACE reads; one entry per CDR3 protein. The table lists roughly 350,000 distinct CDR3 sequences, under 25% of them singletons, with approximately 12% in the top ten. V dropped 7 bases and J dropped 9; count of bases not matched to a gene: 11. The CDR3 is 15 amino acids. Study conclusions and caveats: Clones that shrank (day 15 to 85) were balanced CD4/CD8, whereas later expanders leaned CD4+.

This chain joins TRBV23-1 and TRBJ2-1; TRBD2 aligns across 11 bases. TRBV23-1 is flagged as an ORF with uncertain function. Sequenced material: PBMCs or a T cell subset sorted from them (not recorded which). The source is an adult woman who had mild COVID-19 (a few samples of this study predate the infection). Cell type and time point are not known. The CDR3 DNA sequence: TGCGCCAGCATACTAGCGGGGGAGCTCTGCACTGAGCAGTTCTTC. Its translation: CASILAGELCTEQFF.